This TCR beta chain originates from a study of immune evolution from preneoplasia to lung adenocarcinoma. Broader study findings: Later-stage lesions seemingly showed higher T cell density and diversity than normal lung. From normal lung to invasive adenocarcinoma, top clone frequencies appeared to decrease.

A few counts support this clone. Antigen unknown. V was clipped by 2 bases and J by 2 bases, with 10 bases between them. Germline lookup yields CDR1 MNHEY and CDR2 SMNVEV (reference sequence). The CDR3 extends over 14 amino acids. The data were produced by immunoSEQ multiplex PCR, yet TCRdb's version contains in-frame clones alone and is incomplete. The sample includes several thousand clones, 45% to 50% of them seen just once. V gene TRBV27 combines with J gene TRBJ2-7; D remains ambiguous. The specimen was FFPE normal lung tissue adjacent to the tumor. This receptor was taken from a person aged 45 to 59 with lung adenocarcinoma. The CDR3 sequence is CASSLDSATYEQYF. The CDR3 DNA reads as TGTGCCAGCAGTTTAGATTCGGCTACCTACGAGCAGTACTTC.